The 13 T cell receptor beta chains below were found in one sample sequenced in a study of T cells in Graves' hyperthyroidism and ophthalmopathy. RNA transcripts were the template for amplifying TCR beta CDR3 regions. RT-PCR in the first round (using the HTBI primer set) targeted the TCR CDR3. From the multiplex PCR reads, TCRdb called clonotypes with MiXCR, one entry per CDR3 protein. Of around 690,000 distinct CDR3 sequences in the sample, approximately 15% are singletons; the top ten hold about 16%. What was sequenced was blood. These receptors came from a man aged 45-65 years with Graves' hyperthyroidism.

V gene TRBV5-1 combines with J gene TRBJ2-3; TRBD2 matches 14 bases. With 0 bases clipped from V and 5 bases from J, the junction kept 8 bases outside the gene matches. This CDR3 is 18 amino acids long. CDR1 is SGHRS and CDR2 is YFSETQ in the germline V gene. CDR3 amino acids: CASSLAGLAGGYEDTQYF. The CDR3 DNA reads as TGCGCCAGCAGCTTGGCCGGACTAGCGGGAGGATATGAAGATACGCAGTATTTT.

This clonotype was seen a handful of times. The chain is built from TRBV19 and TRBJ2-1, with D tentatively TRBD2 (6 bases). The CDR3 is 14 residues long. CDR1 is LNHDA, CDR2 SQIVND, per germline (reference sequence). Trimming removed 7 bases from V and 5 bases from J, with 15 bases in between. In nucleotides, the CDR3 is TGTGCCAGTACTGCGACTAGAGTGAACAATGAGCAGTTCTTC. Translating it yields CASTATRVNNEQFF. Drawing the rest from reference TRBV19 and TRBJ2-1, the complete variable domain is DGGITQSPKYLFRKEGQNVTLSCEQNLNHDAMYWYRQDPGQGLRLIYYSQIVNDFQKGDIAEGYSVSREKKESFPLTVTSAQKNPTAFYLCASTATRVNNEQFFGPGTRLTVL.

The sample holds many counts of this clonotype. The chain links TRBV5-1 to TRBJ2-5, with 9 positions matching TRBD1. CDR1 and CDR2 from the germline V gene are SGHRS and YFSETQ. The CDR3 totals 14 residues. V trimming: 5 bases; J trimming: 3 bases; junction bases outside the gene matches: 5. For the CDR3, the DNA is TGCGCCAGCAGTTTTACAGGGGGCGAAGAGACCCAGTACTTC. Translation gives CASSFTGGEETQYF.

This clonotype was counted between two and nine times. This chain uses TRBV9 with TRBJ1-2; TRBD1 might be the D (6 bases). Germline V gives CDR1 SGDLS, CDR2 YYNGEE. The V end lost 3 bases, the J end lost 5 bases, and 29 bases lay between the germline ends. This CDR3 has 19 amino acids. The CDR3 reads CASSAYHQTGSSGIYGYTF. The CDR3 nucleotides are TGTGCCAGCAGCGCCTACCATCAGACAGGATCAAGCGGGATTTATGGCTACACCTTC.

The rearrangement links TRBV25-1 to TRBJ2-1, with D possibly matching TRBD2 (6 bases). Between the trimmed V and J ends, which lost 5 bases and 9 bases, there was a span of 11 bases. Germline V CDR1 and CDR2: MGHDK, SYGVNS. The CDR3 covers 12 residues. This chain's CDR3 is CASSIAGSEQFF. CDR3 DNA: TGTGCCAGCAGTATTGCGGGAAGTGAGCAGTTCTTC.

A note on this clonotype: A much larger clone differs by one base, so this may be a read error. CDR3 in DNA: TGTGCCAGCAGTACTTTGACTAGCGGGCAATACAATGAGCAGTTCTTC. Translation gives CASSTLTSGQYNEQFF. This chain links TRBV28 with TRBJ2-1; TRBD2 matches at 10 bases. The CDR3 spans 16 residues. J was trimmed by 4 bases and V by 5 bases; bases with no gene match: 8. CDR1 is MDHEN and CDR2 is SYDVKM in the germline V gene.

V is TRBV11-1 and J is TRBJ2-1; a weak D match, TRBD2 (7 bases). The CDR3 has 15 amino acids. CDR1 is SGHAT and CDR2 is FQDESV in the germline V gene (reference sequence). The germline V and J ends were trimmed by 2 bases and 9 bases, with 17 bases remaining between them. The CDR3 region has the DNA TGTGCCAGCAGCTTATACGGGGGGCACCGGGGTGAGCAGTTCTTC. It specifies CASSLYGGHRGEQFF.

V gene TRBV6-1 combines with J gene TRBJ1-1; 7 nucleotides align to TRBD1. CDR1 and CDR2 (germline): MNHNS, SASEGT. V was pared by 6 bases and J by 4 bases, with 11 bases of the junction left unmatched. There are 15 residues in the CDR3. The DNA for the CDR3 is TGTGCCAGCAGCACCCGACAGGGTCGGAGCACTGAAGCTTTCTTT. Amino acid sequence: CASSTRQGRSTEAFF.

The chain couples TRBV20-1 to TRBJ1-5, with TRBD1 identical over 10 bases. The V gene's germline CDR1 is DFQATT and CDR2 SNEGSKA (reference sequence). There are 18 residues in the CDR3. Trimming took 4 bases from V and 2 from J; bases not matched to a gene: 14. The CDR3 is CSATSSPGQGLGNQPQHF. The CDR3 bases are TGCAGTGCTACATCAAGCCCGGGACAGGGGCTGGGCAATCAGCCCCAGCATTTT.

CDR3 coding DNA: TGTGCCAGCAGTTCCCGCTCCTCACCCCTCCACTTT. Protein product: CASSSRSSPLHF. This sequence joins TRBV28 and TRBJ1-6; D is undetermined. The CDR3 spans 12 residues. Looked up from germline, CDR1 is MDHEN and CDR2 is SYDVKM. Trimming took off 4 bases at V and 10 bases at J, with 8 bases between the two ends.

This clonotype was picked up many times. The chain is built from TRBV6-1 and TRBJ1-6, with D possibly being TRBD1 (6 bases). The CDR3 length is 15 residues. The germline gives CDR1 MNHNS, CDR2 SASEGT. V lost 6 bases and J 12 bases, leaving 21 bases between the germline ends. The CDR3 reads CASRQGHGEGEPLHF. In DNA, the CDR3 is TGTGCCAGCAGGCAAGGACATGGCGAGGGGGAACCCCTCCACTTT.

This clonotype was observed many times. This rearrangement joins TRBV11-2 to TRBJ1-4, with a tentative D call TRBD1 (5 bases). The ends were cut back, 5 bases at V and 6 bases at J, with 19 bases in the middle. The length of the CDR3 is 16 residues. Germline V CDR1 and CDR2: SGHAT, FQNNGV. The CDR3 loop is CASSPGRPGRDEKLFF. CDR3 DNA sequence: TGTGCCAGCAGCCCGGGCCGCCCAGGGCGGGATGAAAAACTGTTTTTT.

V gene TRBV12-3 or TRBV12-4 combines with J gene TRBJ1-2; no firm D call. Deletions cut 5 bases from V and 3 bases from J, with 10 bases between. The CDR3 sequence is 13 residues long. The CDR3 region is CASSGRRHYGYTF. In nucleotides, the CDR3 is TGTGCCAGCAGTGGTAGACGGCACTATGGCTACACCTTC.